A single sample gave rise to the 26 T cell receptor beta chains below, sequenced in a study of CD8 T cells in ankylosing spondylitis. Study-wide results and limits: There was a TCR beta motif, made of several highly homologous variants, that appeared characteristic of ankylosing spondylitis blood.

TCRdb re-analysed the 5' RACE reads in MiXCR, keeping a single row per CDR3 protein. The sample comprises some 240,000 distinct CDR3 sequences, about 7.3% of which are singletons, and around 14% rests with the top ten. No antigen has been identified for these receptors. The sample comprised blood, either unsorted or a sorted T cell fraction (not recorded which). The receptors come from a male donor with ankylosing spondylitis.

This sequence joins TRBV6-1 and TRBJ1-2; 9 nucleotides line up with TRBD1. Germline values: CDR1 MNHNS, CDR2 SASEGT. CDR3 size: 15 residues. V lost 9 bases to trimming and J lost 3 bases; unmatched junction nucleotides: 11. The CDR3 spells CARNRPGQGYYGYTF. Here the CDR3 DNA reads TGTGCCAGAAACCGTCCTGGACAGGGGTACTATGGCTACACCTTC.

This clonotype showed up just a few times. The chain carries TRBV28 and TRBJ1-5, with 7 bases fitting TRBD1. Germline V CDR1 and CDR2: MDHEN, SYDVKM. Germline trimming cut 2 bases from V and 0 bases from J; bases unmatched to any gene: 13. The CDR3 spans 19 residues. CDR3 in DNA: TGTGCCAGCAGTTTAGGGACAGCCCCTTTGGGGTATAGCAATCAGCCCCAGCATTTT. Its protein is CASSLGTAPLGYSNQPQHF.

Concerning this clonotype itself: At one boundary the junction diverges from the germline segment, which might be a read error. This sequence joins TRBV6-2 or TRBV6-3 and TRBJ1-1; TRBD1 aligns across 11 bases. Germline V gene sequence: CDR1 MNHEY, CDR2 SVGEGT. This CDR3 has 17 amino acids. The CDR3 region is CASSYSRDRGSLTEALF. The CDR3 DNA sequence: TGTGCCAGCAGTTACTCGCGGGACAGGGGGTCGCTCACTGAAGCTCTCTTT.

The table lists this clonotype with many counts. CDR3 bases: TGTGCCAGCAGCTTAGTTTCCGGGAGATTGTTCTTC. Residues: CASSLVSGRLFF. The V call is TRBV7-9, the J call TRBJ2-1; D is perhaps TRBD2 (6 bases). The CDR3 sequence is 12 residues long. With 1 base removed from V and 15 bases from J, the gap between germline ends came to 13 bases. Germline values: CDR1 SEHNR, CDR2 FQNEAQ (reference sequence).

In its sample, this clonotype was seen many times. This sequence joins TRBV5-4 and TRBJ1-1; a weak D match, TRBD1 (5 bases). Trimming took off 0 bases at V and 9 bases at J, with 9 bases between the two ends. Looked up from germline, CDR1 is SGHNT and CDR2 is YYREEE (reference sequence). This CDR3 is built from 12 residues. In DNA form, the CDR3 reads TGTGCCAGCAGCTTGGGGGGGACGAAAGCTTTCTTT. It is translated as CASSLGGTKAFF.

The J gene is TRBJ2-7, the V gene TRBV11-3, with D perhaps matching TRBD2 (5 bases). This CDR3 region has 15 residues. CDR1 is SGHNT and CDR2 is YENEEA in the germline V gene. V lost 4 bases to trimming and J lost 6 bases, with 19 bases between them. The chain's CDR3 is CASSSHIRAEVEQYF. Written as DNA, the CDR3 is TGTGCCAGCAGCTCCCATATCCGAGCGGAGGTCGAGCAGTACTTC.

In this sample, this clonotype turned up many times. This rearrangement joins TRBV4-3 to TRBJ2-7; D uncertain. Trimming left V 0 bases short and J 3 bases short, with 12 bases between. Germline V gene data show CDR1 as LGHNA and CDR2 as YSLEER. CDR3 size: 15 residues. Here the CDR3 reads CASSQEEGYHYEQYF. The CDR3 bases are TGCGCCAGCAGCCAAGAAGAAGGGTATCACTACGAGCAGTACTTC.

This clonotype was counted at least ten times. DNA of the CDR3: TGTGCCAGCCACACCAGGCACAGGACTAGCGGGGGGTACAATGAGCAGTTCTTC. It is translated as CASHTRHRTSGGYNEQFF. V is TRBV28 and J is TRBJ2-1; 14 bases match TRBD2. With 8 bases clipped from V and 4 bases from J, the junction kept 13 bases outside the gene matches. The CDR3 is made up of 18 amino acids. From germline, CDR1 is MDHEN and CDR2 SYDVKM. The complete variable domain, with remaining parts taken from reference TRBV28 and TRBJ2-1, reads DVKVTQSSRYLVKRTGEKVFLECVQDMDHENMFWYRQDPGLGLRLIYFSYDVKMKEKGDIPEGYSVSREKKERFSLILESASTNQTSMYLCASHTRHRTSGGYNEQFFGPGTRLTVL.

This clonotype has ten or more counts. The V and J genes are TRBV14 and TRBJ2-1; D unresolved. The CDR3 contains 16 residues. V was clipped by 5 bases and J by 0 bases, with 14 bases between them. Looked up from germline, CDR1 is SGHDN and CDR2 is FVKESK. The CDR3 loop is CASSKFRPSSYNEQFF. CDR3 DNA: TGTGCCAGCAGCAAATTCAGGCCGAGCTCCTACAATGAGCAGTTCTTC.

This rearrangement joins TRBV28 to TRBJ1-5; 7 bases are a match to TRBD1. The CDR3 runs 15 residues. Germline-derived CDR1 and CDR2 are MDHEN and SYDVKM. Trimming at V came to 6 bases and at J to 6 bases, leaving 11 bases not matched to a gene. This chain's CDR3 is CASSRDRGIGQPQHF. CDR3 DNA sequence: TGTGCCAGCAGCCGGGACAGAGGAATAGGTCAGCCCCAGCATTTT.

This clonotype has a handful of counts. This chain links TRBV29-1 with TRBJ2-1; tentatively, D is TRBD1 (6 bases). This CDR3 has 16 residues. In germline, CDR1 is SQVTM, CDR2 ANQGSEA. Trimming cost V 0 bases and J 2 bases, with 14 bases left between them. The CDR3 region has the DNA TGCAGCGTTGAAGATTGGACAGCGCTAACCTACAATGAGCAGTTCTTC. Translation gives CSVEDWTALTYNEQFF.

The table lists this clonotype with many counts. This sequence joins TRBV7-2 and TRBJ2-7, with 7 bases that match TRBD2. This CDR3 is built from 13 residues. Germline CDR1 and CDR2: SGHTA and FQGNSA. J gave up 4 bases and V 4 bases, and 4 bases lay outside the gene matches. CDR3 DNA sequence: TGTGCCAGCAGCTGGACTAGTACGTACGAGCAGTACTTC. Translating it yields CASSWTSTYEQYF.

The rearrangement joins TRBV27 to TRBJ1-5; possibly TRBD1 for D (5 bases). V lost 4 bases, J lost 2 bases, and 12 bases lay in between. CDR1 MNHEY and CDR2 SMNVEV come from the germline V gene (reference sequence). This CDR3 comprises 15 residues. Written as DNA, the CDR3 is TGTGCCAGCAGTTGGGACGGCTGGGGCAATCAGCCCCAGCATTTT. This codes for CASSWDGWGNQPQHF.

This clonotype showed up many times. This chain links TRBV18 with TRBJ2-1; 10 bases align to TRBD1. CDR1 is KGHSH and CDR2 is LQKENI in the germline V gene. The junction had 14 bases not matched to a gene; V was cut back by 6 bases and J by 9 bases. The CDR3 runs to 16 residues. CDR3 bases: TGTGCCAGCTCGCCCCGGGGGACAGGGGTTCGTAGTGAGCAGTTCTTC. As protein: CASSPRGTGVRSEQFF.

This chain uses TRBV7-2 with TRBJ2-1; D ambiguous. Per germline, CDR1 SGHTA and CDR2 FQGNSA. Trimming shortened V by 2 bases and J by 5 bases, and 7 bases separated the two germline ends. The CDR3 is 13 amino acids. The CDR3 loop is CASSLILNNEQFF. DNA for the CDR3: TGTGCCAGCAGCTTAATATTGAACAATGAGCAGTTCTTC.

This clonotype was counted at least ten times. The chain recombines TRBV27 with TRBJ2-3; 7 bases are shared with TRBD2. The V and J ends lost 5 bases and 7 bases, in that order; junction bases with no gene match: 15. The germline gives CDR1 MNHEY, CDR2 SMNVEV (reference sequence). There are 16 residues in the CDR3. The CDR3 sequence is CASSPFPSGRWNTQYF. As DNA, the CDR3 is TGTGCCAGCAGTCCCTTTCCTAGCGGCCGTTGGAATACGCAGTATTTT.

This clonotype has more than one count but fewer than ten. The V call is TRBV11-1, the J call TRBJ2-1, with TRBD2 matching over 9 bases. J lost 10 bases, V lost 5 bases, and 24 bases had no gene match. From germline, CDR1 is SGHAT and CDR2 FQDESV (reference sequence). This CDR3 region has 19 residues. The DNA of the CDR3 is TGTGCCAGCAGCCCGCCGGGTCGAGGTGGGGAGCGGGGGGTTCGCGAGCAGTTCTTC. Translation: CASSPPGRGGERGVREQFF.

Remarks on this clonotype: A much larger clone sits a single nucleotide away, making a read error possible. V is TRBV20-1 and J is TRBJ2-4; D call uncertain. Germline V gene data show CDR1 as DFQATT and CDR2 as SNEGSKA (reference sequence). The CDR3 runs 15 residues. The CDR3 loop reads CSARGVDSAKSIQYF. The CDR3, as DNA: TGCAGTGCTAGAGGGGTAGACTCGGCCAAAAGCATTCAGTACTTC.

The sample holds many counts of this clonotype. The V call is TRBV6-2 or TRBV6-3, the J call TRBJ2-7; no definite D call. Germline V CDR1 and CDR2: MNHEY, SVGEGT. The CDR3 covers 12 residues. Trimming cost V 6 bases and J 6 bases, with 12 bases left between them. The CDR3 coding sequence is TGTGCCAGCAGGGACCTGGGGTTCGAGCAGTACTTC. Translation: CASRDLGFEQYF.

This clonotype was found many times. The chain recombines TRBV28 with TRBJ2-5, with TRBD1 matching over 7 bases. J gave up 5 bases and V 4 bases, and 10 bases lay outside the gene matches. Germline loops: CDR1 MDHEN, CDR2 SYDVKM. This CDR3 is built from 15 residues. CDR3 DNA sequence: TGTGCCAGCAGTTATGGACAGGCCTTCGGGGAGACCCAGTACTTC. Translated, it gives CASSYGQAFGETQYF.

This clonotype was seen ten or more times. The V gene is TRBV2, the J gene TRBJ1-5; tentative D call: TRBD1 (5 bases). Trimming cost V 4 bases and J 0 bases, with 7 bases left between them. The V gene's germline CDR1 is SNHLY and CDR2 FYNNEI. The CDR3 covers 14 residues. CDR3 amino acids: CASSGGTSNQPQHF. The CDR3 nucleotides read TGTGCCAGCAGTGGCGGGACTAGCAATCAGCCCCAGCATTTT.

In this sample, this clonotype turned up many times. This chain joins TRBV12-3 or TRBV12-4 and TRBJ1-1, with D unclear. CDR3 length: 13 residues. The ends were cut back, 6 bases at V and 5 bases at J, with 13 bases in the middle. The DNA for the CDR3 is TGTGCCAGCAGCACCGGACTGGGTACTGAAGCTTTCTTT. Amino acids: CASSTGLGTEAFF.

The genes are TRBV3-1 and TRBJ1-1; D gene unclear. CDR1 and CDR2 (germline): LGHDT, YNNKEL (reference sequence). The CDR3 covers 14 residues. Between the trimmed V and J ends, which lost 0 bases and 1 base, there was a span of 6 bases. CDR3 sequence reads: CASSQDHENTEAFF. The CDR3 DNA sequence: TGTGCCAGCAGCCAAGATCACGAGAACACTGAAGCTTTCTTT.

This rearrangement joins TRBV4-3 to TRBJ1-2; 10 nucleotides agree with TRBD1. The germline V gene encodes CDR1 LGHNA and CDR2 YSLEER. Losses at the gene ends were 4 bases for V and 3 bases for J; bases not matched to a gene: 8. CDR3 size: 16 residues. The CDR3 sequence: CASSPGTGTGDYGYTF. The CDR3 DNA reads as TGCGCCAGCAGCCCGGGAACCGGGACAGGGGACTATGGCTACACCTTC.

This clonotype was seen repeatedly, ten times or more. The gene calls are TRBV10-3 and TRBJ2-2; D is unresolved. V lost 3 bases to trimming and J lost 7 bases, with 3 bases between them. Germline V lookup: CDR1 ENHRY, CDR2 SYGVKD. The CDR3 contains 11 residues. CDR3 residues: CAISDDGELFF. The CDR3 DNA reads TGTGCCATCAGTGATGACGGGGAGCTGTTTTTT.

This clonotype was observed many times. V usage is TRBV12-3 or TRBV12-4 and J usage is TRBJ2-7; D is undetermined. This CDR3 spans 13 amino acids. V was pared by 3 bases and J by 6 bases, with 12 bases between. The CDR3 here is CASSFGPSGEQYF. The CDR3 DNA reads TGTGCCAGCAGTTTCGGGCCCTCCGGCGAGCAGTACTTC.